This T cell receptor (beta chain) was identified in a study of early T cells in non-severe SARS-CoV-2 infection. Turning to the study itself: Unsorted whole blood bulk RNA was sequenced, with unpaired chains. General observations from the study: Anti-spike CD8 responses were favored by VDJdb matching, which missed private and CD4 specificities.

Germline V gene lookup returns CDR1 SEHNR and CDR2 FQNEAQ (reference sequence). CDR3 size: 16 residues. Trimming cost V 1 base and J 0 bases; bases outside gene matches: 3. This clonotype was found many times. Its target is unknown. Each cDNA molecule carried a unique molecular identifier. TCRdb re-analysed the 5' RACE reads in MiXCR, keeping a single row per CDR3 protein. The sample contains some 82,000 distinct CDR3 sequences, around 10% of which appear only once. V usage is TRBV7-9 and J usage is TRBJ2-3; 8 nucleotides align to TRBD2. The sample was whole blood. The receptor's source is an adult who was a healthcare worker with PCR-confirmed SARS-CoV-2 infection or an uninfected control (not recorded which). The CDR3 sequence: CASSLDPSGSTDTQYF. The CDR3 DNA sequence: TGTGCCAGCAGCTTAGATCCTAGCGGGAGCACAGATACGCAGTATTTT.